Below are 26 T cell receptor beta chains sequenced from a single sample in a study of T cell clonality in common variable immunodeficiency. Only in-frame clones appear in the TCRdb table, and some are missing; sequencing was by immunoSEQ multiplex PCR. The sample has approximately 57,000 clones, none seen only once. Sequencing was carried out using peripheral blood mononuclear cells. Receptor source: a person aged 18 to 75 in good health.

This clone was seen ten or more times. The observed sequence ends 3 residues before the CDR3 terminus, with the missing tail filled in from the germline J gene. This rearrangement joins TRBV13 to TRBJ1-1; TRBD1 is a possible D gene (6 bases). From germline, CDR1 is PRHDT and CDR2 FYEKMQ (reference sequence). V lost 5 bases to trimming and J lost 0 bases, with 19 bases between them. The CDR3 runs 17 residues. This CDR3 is CASSNVRTAFMNTEAFF. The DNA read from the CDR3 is TGTGCCAGCAGCAACGTAAGGACAGCATTCATGAACACTGAA.

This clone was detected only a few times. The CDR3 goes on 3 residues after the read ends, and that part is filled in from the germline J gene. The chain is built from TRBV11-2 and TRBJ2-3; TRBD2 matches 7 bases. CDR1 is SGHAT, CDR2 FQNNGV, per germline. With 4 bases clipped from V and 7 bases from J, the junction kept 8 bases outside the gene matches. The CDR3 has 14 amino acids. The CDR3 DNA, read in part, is TGTGCCAGCAGCTCTCGGGACTACAGGAATACG. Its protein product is CASSSRDYRNT. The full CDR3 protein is CASSSRDYRNTQYF.

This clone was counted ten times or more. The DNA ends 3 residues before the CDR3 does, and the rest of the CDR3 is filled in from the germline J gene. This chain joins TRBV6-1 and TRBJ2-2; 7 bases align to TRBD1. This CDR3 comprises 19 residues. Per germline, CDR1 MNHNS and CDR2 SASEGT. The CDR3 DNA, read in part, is TGTGCCAGCAGTGAATTCGGGACAGCCACTAACCCAACTAATGAAAAG. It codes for CASSEFGTATNPTNEK. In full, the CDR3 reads CASSEFGTATNPTNEKLFF.

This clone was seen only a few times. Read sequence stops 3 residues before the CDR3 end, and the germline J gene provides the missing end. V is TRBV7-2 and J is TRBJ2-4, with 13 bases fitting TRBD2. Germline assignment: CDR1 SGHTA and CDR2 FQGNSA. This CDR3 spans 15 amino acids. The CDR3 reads CASSLGTSGGQTQYF. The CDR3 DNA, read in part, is TGTGCCAGCAGCTTAGGGACTAGCGGGGGTCAGACT. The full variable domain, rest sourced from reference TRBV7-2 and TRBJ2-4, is GAGVSQSPSNKVTEKGKDVELRCDPISGHTALYWYRQSLGQGLEFLIYFQGNSAPDKSGLPSDRFSAERTGGSVSTLTIQRTQQEDSAVYLCASSLGTSGGQTQYFGAGTRLSVL.

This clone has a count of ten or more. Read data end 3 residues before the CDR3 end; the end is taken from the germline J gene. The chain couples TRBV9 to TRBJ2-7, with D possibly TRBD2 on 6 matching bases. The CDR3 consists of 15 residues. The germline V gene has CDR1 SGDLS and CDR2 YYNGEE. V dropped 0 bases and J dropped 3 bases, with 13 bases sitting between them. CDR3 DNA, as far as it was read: TGTGCCAGCAGCGTAGATGGTAGCGGTAGCTACGAG. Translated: CASSVDGSGSYE. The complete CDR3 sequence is CASSVDGSGSYEQYF.

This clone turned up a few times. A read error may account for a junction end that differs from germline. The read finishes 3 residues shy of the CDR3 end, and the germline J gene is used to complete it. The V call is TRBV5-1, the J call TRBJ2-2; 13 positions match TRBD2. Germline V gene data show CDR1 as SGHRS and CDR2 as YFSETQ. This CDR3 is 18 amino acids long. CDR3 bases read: TGCGCCAGCAGCTTAAGGACTAGCGGGGGCACGAACACCGGGGGG. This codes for CASSLRTSGGTNTGG. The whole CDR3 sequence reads CASSLRTSGGTNTGGLFF.

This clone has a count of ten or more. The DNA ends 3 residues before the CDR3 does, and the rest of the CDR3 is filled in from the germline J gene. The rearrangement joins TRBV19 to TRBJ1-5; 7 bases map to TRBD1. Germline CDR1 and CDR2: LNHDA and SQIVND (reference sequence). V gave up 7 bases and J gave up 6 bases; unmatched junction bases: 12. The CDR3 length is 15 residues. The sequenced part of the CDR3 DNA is TGTGCCAGTACCCACTCTCGAGGGGGCCCTCAGCCC. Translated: CASTHSRGGPQP. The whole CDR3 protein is CASTHSRGGPQPQHF. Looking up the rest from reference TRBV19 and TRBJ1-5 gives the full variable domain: DGGITQSPKYLFRKEGQNVTLSCEQNLNHDAMYWYRQDPGQGLRLIYYSQIVNDFQKGDIAEGYSVSREKKESFPLTVTSAQKNPTAFYLCASTHSRGGPQPQHFGDGTRLSIL.

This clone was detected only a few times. The chain's CDR3 is CSAPGAYEQYF. CDR3 DNA, as far as it was read: TGCAGTGCCCCGGGTGCTTACGAG. The chain links TRBV20-1 to TRBJ2-7; D is unresolved. Coverage ceases 3 residues before the CDR3 finishes, and the germline J gene fills in the end. The germline V gene has CDR1 DFQATT and CDR2 SNEGSKA (reference sequence). CDR3 size: 11 residues. Trimming left V 6 bases short and J 4 bases short, with 10 bases between.

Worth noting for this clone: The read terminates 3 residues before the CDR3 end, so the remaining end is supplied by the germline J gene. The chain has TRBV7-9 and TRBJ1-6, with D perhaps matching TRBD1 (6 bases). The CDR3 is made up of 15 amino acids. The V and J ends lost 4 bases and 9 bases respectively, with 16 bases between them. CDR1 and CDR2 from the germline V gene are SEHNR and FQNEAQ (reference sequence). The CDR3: CASSSLQGTVSPLHF. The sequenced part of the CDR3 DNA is TGTGCCAGCAGCTCCTTACAGGGAACTGTTTCACCC.

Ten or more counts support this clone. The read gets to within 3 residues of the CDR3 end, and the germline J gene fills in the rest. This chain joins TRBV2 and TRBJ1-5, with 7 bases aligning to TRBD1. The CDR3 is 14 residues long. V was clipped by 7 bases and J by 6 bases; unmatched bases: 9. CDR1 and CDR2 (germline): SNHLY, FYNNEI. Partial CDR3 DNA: TGTGCCAGCAATGCAGACAGGGAAGGTCAGCCC. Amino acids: CASNADREGQP. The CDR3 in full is CASNADREGQPQHF.

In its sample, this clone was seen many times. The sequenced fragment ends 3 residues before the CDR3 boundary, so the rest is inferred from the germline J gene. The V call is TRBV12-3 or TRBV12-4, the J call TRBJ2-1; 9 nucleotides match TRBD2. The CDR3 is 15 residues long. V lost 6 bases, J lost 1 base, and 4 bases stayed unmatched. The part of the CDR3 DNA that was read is TGTGCCAGCAGACGTAGCGGGGGTTCCTACAATGAG. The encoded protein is CASRRSGGSYNE. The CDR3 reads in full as CASRRSGGSYNEQFF.

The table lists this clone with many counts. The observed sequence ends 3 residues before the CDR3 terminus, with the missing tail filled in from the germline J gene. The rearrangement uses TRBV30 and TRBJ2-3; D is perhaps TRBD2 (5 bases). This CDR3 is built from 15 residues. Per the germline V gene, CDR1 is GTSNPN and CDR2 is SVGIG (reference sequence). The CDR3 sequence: CAWSVPHGVQETQYF. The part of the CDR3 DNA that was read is TGTGCCTGGAGTGTCCCCCACGGGGTCCAAGAGACG.

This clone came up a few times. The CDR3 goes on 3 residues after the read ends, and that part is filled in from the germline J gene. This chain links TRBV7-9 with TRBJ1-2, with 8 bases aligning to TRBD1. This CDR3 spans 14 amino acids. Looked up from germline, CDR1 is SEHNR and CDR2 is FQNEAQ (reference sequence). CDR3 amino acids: CASSFRGHKNIYTF. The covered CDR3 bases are TGTGCCAGCAGCTTCAGGGGGCACAAAAACATC.

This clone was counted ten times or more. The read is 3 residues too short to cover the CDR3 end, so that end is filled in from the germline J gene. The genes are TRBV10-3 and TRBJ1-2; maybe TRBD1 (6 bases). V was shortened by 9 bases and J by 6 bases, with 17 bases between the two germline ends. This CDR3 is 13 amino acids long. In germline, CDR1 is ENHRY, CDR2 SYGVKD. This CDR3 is CAIYSDRGDGYTF. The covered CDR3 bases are TGTGCCATTTACTCGGACAGAGGGGATGGC.

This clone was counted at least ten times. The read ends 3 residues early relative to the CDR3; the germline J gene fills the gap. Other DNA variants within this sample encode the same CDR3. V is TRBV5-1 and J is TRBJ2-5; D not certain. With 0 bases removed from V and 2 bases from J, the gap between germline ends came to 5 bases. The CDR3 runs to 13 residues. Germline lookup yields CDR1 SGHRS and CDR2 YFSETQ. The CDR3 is CASSLEGQETQYF. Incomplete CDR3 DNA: TGCGCCAGCAGCTTGGAGGGTCAAGAGACC.

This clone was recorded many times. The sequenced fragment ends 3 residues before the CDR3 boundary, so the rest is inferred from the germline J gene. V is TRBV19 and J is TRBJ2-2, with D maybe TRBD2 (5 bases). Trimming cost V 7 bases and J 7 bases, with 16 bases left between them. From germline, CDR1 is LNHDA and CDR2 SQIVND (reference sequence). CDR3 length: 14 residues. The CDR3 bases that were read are TGTGCCAGTAATGTCGGGAACGGGGACGGGGAG. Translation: CASNVGNGDGE. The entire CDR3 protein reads CASNVGNGDGELFF.

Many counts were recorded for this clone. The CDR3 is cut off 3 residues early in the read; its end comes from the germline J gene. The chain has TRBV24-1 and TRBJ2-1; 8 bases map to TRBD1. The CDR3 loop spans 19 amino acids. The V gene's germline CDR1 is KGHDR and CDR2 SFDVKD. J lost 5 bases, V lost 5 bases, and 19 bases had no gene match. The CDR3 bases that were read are TGTGCCACCAGTGGCCCCGGGACAGGTCGAGGAGGAGGGGACAATGAG. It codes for CATSGPGTGRGGGDNE. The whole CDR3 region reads CATSGPGTGRGGGDNEQFF.

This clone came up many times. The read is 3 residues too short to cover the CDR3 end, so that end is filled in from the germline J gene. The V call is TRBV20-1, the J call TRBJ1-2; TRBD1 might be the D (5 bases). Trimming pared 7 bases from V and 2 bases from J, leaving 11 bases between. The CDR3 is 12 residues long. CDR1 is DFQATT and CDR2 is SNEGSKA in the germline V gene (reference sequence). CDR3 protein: CSDLTVNYGYTF. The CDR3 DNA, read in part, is TGCAGTGACTTGACAGTGAACTATGGC.

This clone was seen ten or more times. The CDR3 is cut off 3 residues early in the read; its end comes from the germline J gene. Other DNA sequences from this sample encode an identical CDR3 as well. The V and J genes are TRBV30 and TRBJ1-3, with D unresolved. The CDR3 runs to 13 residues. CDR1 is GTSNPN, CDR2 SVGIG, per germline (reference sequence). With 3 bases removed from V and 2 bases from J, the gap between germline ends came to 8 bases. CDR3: CAWRGGPGNTIYF. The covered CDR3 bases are TGTGCCTGGAGGGGTGGGCCTGGAAACACC.

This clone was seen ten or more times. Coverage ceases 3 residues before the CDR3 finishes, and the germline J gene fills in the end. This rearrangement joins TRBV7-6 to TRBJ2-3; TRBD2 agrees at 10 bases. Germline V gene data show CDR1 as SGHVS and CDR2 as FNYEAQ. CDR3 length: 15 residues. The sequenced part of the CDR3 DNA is TGTGCCAGCAGCTTAGGGACTAGCGGCGTTTCGACG. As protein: CASSLGTSGVST. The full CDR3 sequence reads CASSLGTSGVSTQYF.

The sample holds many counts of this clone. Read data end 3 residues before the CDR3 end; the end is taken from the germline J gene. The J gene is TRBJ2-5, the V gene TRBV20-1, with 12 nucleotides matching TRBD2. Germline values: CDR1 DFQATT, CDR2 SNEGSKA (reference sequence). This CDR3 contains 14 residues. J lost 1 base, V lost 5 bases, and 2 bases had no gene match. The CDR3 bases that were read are TGCAGTGCTCCACTAGCGGGGGGCCAAGAGACC. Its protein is CSAPLAGGQET. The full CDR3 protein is CSAPLAGGQETQYF.

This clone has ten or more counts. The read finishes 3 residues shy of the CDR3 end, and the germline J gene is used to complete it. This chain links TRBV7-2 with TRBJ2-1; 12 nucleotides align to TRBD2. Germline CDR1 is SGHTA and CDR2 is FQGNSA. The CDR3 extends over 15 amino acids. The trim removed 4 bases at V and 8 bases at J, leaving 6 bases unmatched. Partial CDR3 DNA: TGTGCCAGCAGCTCTAGCGGGGGGGCAGTCGATGAG. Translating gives CASSSSGGAVDE. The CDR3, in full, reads CASSSSGGAVDEQFF.

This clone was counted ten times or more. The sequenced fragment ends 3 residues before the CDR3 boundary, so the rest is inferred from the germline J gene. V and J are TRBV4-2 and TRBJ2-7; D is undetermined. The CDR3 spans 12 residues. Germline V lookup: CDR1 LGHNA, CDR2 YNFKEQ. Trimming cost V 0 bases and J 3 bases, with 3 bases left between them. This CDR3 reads CASSQDGYEQYF. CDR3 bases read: TGTGCCAGCAGCCAAGACGGCTACGAG.

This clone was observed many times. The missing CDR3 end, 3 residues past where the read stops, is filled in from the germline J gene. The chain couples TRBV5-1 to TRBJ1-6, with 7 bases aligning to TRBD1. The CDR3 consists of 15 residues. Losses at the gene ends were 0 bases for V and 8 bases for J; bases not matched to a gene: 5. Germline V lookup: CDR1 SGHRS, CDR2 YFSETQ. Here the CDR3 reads CASSLGTGEHSPLHF. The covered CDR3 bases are TGCGCCAGCAGCTTGGGAACAGGGGAGCATTCACCC.

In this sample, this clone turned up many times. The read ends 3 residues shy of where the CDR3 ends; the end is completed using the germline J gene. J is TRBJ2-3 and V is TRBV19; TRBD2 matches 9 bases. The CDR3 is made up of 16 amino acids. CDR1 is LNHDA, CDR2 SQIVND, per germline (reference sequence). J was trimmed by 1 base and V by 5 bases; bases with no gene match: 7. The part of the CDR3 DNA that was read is TGTGCCAGTAGTGATCGGACTAGCGTACGCACAGATACG. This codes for CASSDRTSVRTDT. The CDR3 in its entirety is CASSDRTSVRTDTQYF.

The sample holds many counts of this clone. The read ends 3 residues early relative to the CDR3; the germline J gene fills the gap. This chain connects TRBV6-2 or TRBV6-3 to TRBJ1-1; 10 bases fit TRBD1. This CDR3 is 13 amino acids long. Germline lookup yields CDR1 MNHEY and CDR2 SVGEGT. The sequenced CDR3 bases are TGTGCCAGCAGCCCGGACAGGGGGAGCGAA. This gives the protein CASSPDRGSE. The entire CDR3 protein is CASSPDRGSEAFF.